This TCR beta chain comes out of a study of response to subunit inactivated influenza vaccine. Study-wide points: A suggestion made by the authors is that each seasonal influenza vaccination recruits few new T cells.

In regard to this clonotype: Antigen: not known.

A single record per CDR3 protein comes from TCRdb applying MiXCR to the RT-PCR reads. The sample yields around 580,000 distinct CDR3 sequences, about 15% seen once. Germline V gene sequence: CDR1 LGHNA, CDR2 YNFKEQ. Trimming took off 1 base at V and 4 bases at J, with 16 bases between the two ends. The CDR3 runs to 17 residues. Sequencing was performed on PBMCs from blood, taken less than 13 days after vaccination. The V and J genes are TRBV4-2 and TRBJ1-4, with TRBD1 as a possible D gene (5 bases). The sequence derives from a man aged 45 to 65 who received an inactivated influenza vaccine. The CDR3 DNA reads TGTGCCAGCAGCCAAGTCCTCTCCCGGACAAATAATGAAAAACTGTTTTTT. This sequence encodes CASSQVLSRTNNEKLFF.